The 32 T cell receptor beta chains reported below all come from one sample, sequenced in a study of blood T cell repertoires in COVID-19. This table comes from immunoSEQ multiplex PCR, and its TCRdb copy is limited to in-frame clones, with some not included. The sample includes approximately 92,000 clones, approximately 82% of them seen just once. The sequencing input was peripheral blood. The receptors shown here come from a man in his 60s with acute or convalescent COVID-19.

The CDR3 region is CASIRGGASYEQFF. CDR3 sequence (DNA): TGTGCCAGCATTAGGGGAGGAGCCTCGTATGAGCAGTTCTTC. The chain couples TRBV28 to TRBJ2-1, with D perhaps TRBD2 (6 bases). Germline CDR1 and CDR2: MDHEN and SYDVKM. The CDR3 runs to 14 residues. Trimming took off 7 bases at V and 8 bases at J, with 18 bases between the two ends.

The chain employs TRBV19 and TRBJ2-1; 9 bases match TRBD2. The ends lost 1 base at V and 5 bases at J; junction bases unmatched: 6. The CDR3 is made up of 16 amino acids. From germline, CDR1 is LNHDA and CDR2 SQIVND (reference sequence). The CDR3 region is CASSIVGLAGNNEQFF. For the CDR3, the DNA is TGTGCCAGTAGTATAGTGGGGCTAGCGGGGAACAATGAGCAGTTCTTC.

This clone occurred once. The sample carries other DNA sequences with the same CDR3. The rearrangement joins TRBV7-2 to TRBJ2-2; 10 positions match TRBD2. The V segment lost 1 base and the J segment 3 bases; nucleotides outside the gene matches: 5. This CDR3 comprises 17 residues. Germline V CDR1 and CDR2: SGHTA, FQGNSA. The DNA for the CDR3 is TGTGCCAGCAGCTTAGTGTGGCTAGCGGGAGACACCGGGGAGCTGTTTTTT. Translating gives CASSLVWLAGDTGELFF.

The CDR3 loop reads CASSYRGSEYEQYV. The CDR3 nucleotides read TGTGCCAGCAGTTACCGGGGGAGCGAATACGAGCAGTACGTC. V gene TRBV6-2 or TRBV6-3 combines with J gene TRBJ2-7; perhaps TRBD2 as D (6 bases). V dropped 2 bases and J dropped 4 bases, with 12 bases sitting between them. The germline gives CDR1 MNHEY, CDR2 SVGEGT. The CDR3 loop spans 14 amino acids.

This clone was observed a few times. V is TRBV12-3 or TRBV12-4 and J is TRBJ1-2; the D gene is possibly TRBD1 (5 bases). The V end lost 6 bases, the J end lost 8 bases, and 13 bases lay between the germline ends. The CDR3 consists of 12 residues. For the CDR3, the DNA is TGTGCCAGCAGCTCTCAGGGCCAGGGCTACACCTTC. Amino acids: CASSSQGQGYTF.

This chain connects TRBV6-5 to TRBJ1-1; the D is unclear. Germline-derived CDR1 and CDR2 are MNHEY and SVGAGI. Trimming cost V 7 bases and J 0 bases, with 6 bases left between them. The CDR3 runs 12 residues. This chain's CDR3 is CASMSVNTEAFF. Written as DNA, the CDR3 is TGTGCCAGCATGTCGGTGAACACTGAAGCTTTCTTT.

The J gene is TRBJ1-3, the V gene TRBV5-1, with 8 bases matching TRBD1. The ends lost 0 bases at V and 7 bases at J; junction bases unmatched: 6. Per the germline V gene, CDR1 is SGHRS and CDR2 is YFSETQ. The CDR3 length is 15 residues. The CDR3 loop is CASSLAGQGANTIYF. CDR3 in DNA: TGCGCCAGCAGCTTGGCCGGGCAGGGGGCGAACACCATATATTTT.

Concerning this clone itself: Other DNA sequences from this sample encode an identical CDR3 as well. The V call is TRBV7-9, the J call TRBJ1-5, with 8 bases that match TRBD1. V was clipped by 5 bases and J by 5 bases; unmatched bases: 2. Per the germline V gene, CDR1 is SEHNR and CDR2 is FQNEAQ (reference sequence). The CDR3 has 13 residues. The CDR3 region is CASSPTGDQPQHF. In DNA form, the CDR3 reads TGTGCCAGCAGCCCGACAGGGGATCAGCCCCAGCATTTT.

This clone came up once. The V call is TRBV24-1, the J call TRBJ2-3, with 9 bases fitting TRBD2. There are 16 residues in the CDR3. The V segment lost 3 bases and the J segment 4 bases; nucleotides outside the gene matches: 7. Germline V gives CDR1 KGHDR, CDR2 SFDVKD. Here the CDR3 DNA reads TGTGCCACCAGTGATCCTCGTAGCGGGGGATCAGATACGCAGTATTTT. Protein product: CATSDPRSGGSDTQYF.

This chain links TRBV29-1 with TRBJ1-1; D possibly corresponds to TRBD1 (6 bases). V was pared by 7 bases and J by 6 bases, with 15 bases between. CDR1 SQVTM and CDR2 ANQGSEA come from the germline V gene. The CDR3 consists of 12 residues. The CDR3 is CSAIKGVAEAFF. The CDR3 DNA reads TGCAGCGCAATAAAGGGGGTCGCTGAAGCTTTCTTT. Full variable domain (remainder filled in from reference TRBV29-1 and TRBJ1-1): SAVISQKPSRDICQRGTSLTIQCQVDSQVTMMFWYRQQPGQSLTLIATANQGSEATYESGFVIDKFPISRPNLTFSTLTVSNMSPEDSSIYLCSAIKGVAEAFFGQGTRLTVV.

In its sample, this clone was seen a few times. The chain combines TRBV5-1 with TRBJ1-6; a weak D match, TRBD1 (5 bases). Trimming removed 3 bases from V and 9 bases from J, with 10 bases in between. Germline assignment: CDR1 SGHRS and CDR2 YFSETQ. The CDR3 contains 13 residues. CDR3 DNA: TGCGCCAGCAGCTCTGACAGCCTTTCACCCCTCCACTTT. It yields the protein CASSSDSLSPLHF. Drawing the rest from reference TRBV5-1 and TRBJ1-6, the complete variable domain is KAGVTQTPRYLIKTRGQQVTLSCSPISGHRSVSWYQQTPGQGLQFLFEYFSETQRNKGNFPGRFSGRQFSNSRSEMNVSTLELGDSALYLCASSSDSLSPLHFGNGTRLTVT.

This chain links TRBV7-9 with TRBJ2-7, with 7 positions matching TRBD2. CDR1 SEHNR and CDR2 FQNEAQ come from the germline V gene (reference sequence). There are 14 residues in the CDR3. Losses at the gene ends were 5 bases for V and 0 bases for J; bases not matched to a gene: 4. The CDR3 nucleotides are TGTGCCAGCAGCAACGGGGGGTCCTCCTACGAGCAGTACTTC. Protein product: CASSNGGSSYEQYF.

The gene calls are TRBV19 and TRBJ1-1; TRBD1 might be the D (5 bases). V was pared by 11 bases and J by 3 bases, with 19 bases between. This CDR3 has 14 residues. Germline CDR1 is LNHDA and CDR2 is SQIVND (reference sequence). DNA of the CDR3: TGTGCCGGTAACTCGGGCCCAGGGTACACTGAAGCTTTCTTT. Translating gives CAGNSGPGYTEAFF.

The chain joins TRBV5-5 to TRBJ1-4; the D gene is possibly TRBD1 (6 bases). V was pared by 4 bases and J by 8 bases, with 9 bases between. Germline values: CDR1 SGHKS, CDR2 YYEKEE (reference sequence). There are 12 residues in the CDR3. CDR3 coding DNA: TGTGCCAGCAGCCCAAGGGGGGAAAAACTGTTTTTT. It translates to CASSPRGEKLFF.

The chain carries TRBV7-8 and TRBJ2-1; possibly TRBD2 for D (5 bases). Trimming stripped 3 bases from V and 6 bases from J, with 12 bases between. This CDR3 has 14 amino acids. The germline CDR1 and CDR2 sequences are SGHVS and FQNEAQ. CDR3 region: CASSLADFSNEQFF. The CDR3 DNA reads TGTGCCAGCAGCTTGGCGGACTTCTCCAATGAGCAGTTCTTC.

This clone was found a few times. The V call is TRBV9, the J call TRBJ1-1; possible D gene TRBD1, 5 bases. The V gene's germline CDR1 is SGDLS and CDR2 YYNGEE. Trimming cost V 5 bases and J 4 bases, with 15 bases left between them. This CDR3 spans 14 amino acids. The CDR3 nucleotides are TGTGCCAGCAGGCTAGGGGCCGAAAGCACTGAAGCTTTCTTT. Translating gives CASRLGAESTEAFF.

In this sample, this clone turned up many times. This chain links TRBV5-1 with TRBJ2-1; 8 bases agree with TRBD2. Germline V CDR1 and CDR2: SGHRS, YFSETQ. The length of the CDR3 is 15 residues. J gave up 10 bases and V 0 bases, and 9 bases lay outside the gene matches. The CDR3 DNA sequence: TGCGCCAGCAGCTTGGATCCAGCGGGGGTTCGGGAGCAGTTCTTC. It translates to CASSLDPAGVREQFF. The variable domain in full, completed from reference TRBV5-1 and TRBJ2-1, reads KAGVTQTPRYLIKTRGQQVTLSCSPISGHRSVSWYQQTPGQGLQFLFEYFSETQRNKGNFPGRFSGRQFSNSRSEMNVSTLELGDSALYLCASSLDPAGVREQFFGPGTRLTVL.

The V and J genes are TRBV7-2 and TRBJ2-1, with 10 bases matching TRBD2. Germline CDR1 reads SGHTA; CDR2 reads FQGNSA. This CDR3 contains 19 residues. V lost 2 bases, J lost 4 bases, and 14 bases stayed unmatched. This CDR3 reads CASSLLAGVAQGQYNEQFF. In nucleotides, the CDR3 is TGTGCCAGCAGCTTACTAGCGGGAGTGGCCCAAGGACAATACAATGAGCAGTTCTTC.

The V and J genes are TRBV27 and TRBJ1-6, with D uncertain. This CDR3 region has 14 residues. CDR1 MNHEY and CDR2 SMNVEV come from the germline V gene (reference sequence). V lost 7 bases and J 8 bases, leaving 15 bases between the germline ends. Here the CDR3 reads CASMGRVRYSPLHF. The CDR3 DNA reads as TGTGCCAGCATGGGGAGAGTACGGTATTCACCCCTCCACTTT.

This clone was observed many times. The V call is TRBV29-1, the J call TRBJ2-7, with 8 positions matching TRBD1. J lost 7 bases, V lost 2 bases, and 10 bases had no gene match. CDR3 length: 14 amino acids. The germline CDR1 and CDR2 sequences are SQVTM and ANQGSEA. CDR3 DNA: TGCAGCGTTGAAAGGGGGACAGGCGGGGAGGAGCAGTACTTC. Protein sequence: CSVERGTGGEEQYF.

This sequence joins TRBV6-5 and TRBJ1-1; TRBD1 aligns across 8 bases. Per germline, CDR1 MNHEY and CDR2 SVGAGI. V lost 5 bases, J lost 2 bases, and 7 bases stayed unmatched. The CDR3 loop spans 15 amino acids. Here the CDR3 DNA reads TGTGCCAGCAGTCCCAAGGGGACAGGTAACACTGAAGCTTTCTTT. Protein sequence: CASSPKGTGNTEAFF.

In regard to this clone: A junction boundary mismatches the germline segment, possibly from a read error. The CDR3 protein is CASNLQGGSPLHF. The CDR3 DNA follows: TGCGCCAGCAACTTGCAGGGGGGATCACCCCTCCACTTT. The rearrangement links TRBV5-1 to TRBJ1-6; 7 nucleotides align to TRBD1. The germline V gene encodes CDR1 SGHRS and CDR2 YFSETQ. The CDR3 sequence is 13 residues long. Supplemented by reference TRBV5-1 and TRBJ1-6, the full variable domain reads KAGVTQTPRYLIKTRGQQVTLSCSPISGHRSVSWYQQTPGQGLQFLFEYFSETQRNKGNFPGRFSGRQFSNSRSEMNVSTLELGDSALYLCASNLQGGSPLHFGNGTRLTVT.

The chain's CDR3 is CASSLVANVADTQYF. CDR3 in DNA: TGTGCCAGCAGCTTAGTTGCTAACGTTGCAGATACGCAGTATTTT. The rearrangement joins TRBV7-6 to TRBJ2-3; D is uncertain. The germline V gene encodes CDR1 SGHVS and CDR2 FNYEAQ. The CDR3 runs to 15 residues. V lost 1 base and J lost 4, with 12 bases in between.

This chain connects TRBV4-1 to TRBJ2-7, with 11 bases identical to TRBD2. V lost 4 bases to trimming and J lost 2 bases; unmatched junction nucleotides: 1. The CDR3 consists of 14 residues. Per the germline V gene, CDR1 is MGHRA and CDR2 is YSYEKL. The CDR3 coding sequence is TGCGCCAGCAGCCCACTAGCGGGGGCCTACGAGCAGTACTTC. This sequence encodes CASSPLAGAYEQYF.

V usage is TRBV21-1 and J usage is TRBJ2-7; TRBD1 reflects the table's D call only, with no check against the DNA. TRBV21-1 is termed a pseudogene. The CDR3 spans 15 residues. CDR3 coding DNA: TGTGCCAGCAGCAAAGACGACAGAGAATACTACGAGCAGTACGTC. Its translation: CASSKDDREYYEQYV.

In its sample, this clone was seen a few times. The chain has TRBV5-1 and TRBJ2-3; D gene ambiguous. V lost 0 bases to trimming and J lost 3 bases, with 14 bases between them. CDR3 length: 16 amino acids. The V gene's germline CDR1 is SGHRS and CDR2 YFSETQ. The CDR3 reads CASSLGLAVLTDTQYF. CDR3 DNA sequence: TGCGCCAGCAGCTTGGGTCTCGCGGTCTTAACAGATACGCAGTATTTT.

This chain uses TRBV6-4 with TRBJ1-2; 9 bases are a match to TRBD1. Unmatched junction bases numbered 13, after V lost 6 bases and J lost 5 bases. The CDR3 totals 16 residues. Germline V gives CDR1 MRHNA, CDR2 SNTAGT. CDR3 residues: CASSPGQGKGTYGYTF. CDR3 DNA: TGTGCCAGCAGCCCGGGACAGGGTAAGGGGACTTATGGCTACACCTTC.

The table lists this clone with a count of one. This chain uses TRBV29-1 with TRBJ2-7; maybe TRBD1 (6 bases). Germline V gene lookup returns CDR1 SQVTM and CDR2 ANQGSEA. This CDR3 spans 11 amino acids. The CDR3 coding sequence is TGCAGTGCAGGGGAAGGCTACGAGCAGTACTTC. It encodes CSAGEGYEQYF.

DNA for the CDR3: TGTGCCAGCAGCGAAAGCACCTCCAGGGGGCCGTACCAAGAGACCCAGTACTTC. Residues: CASSESTSRGPYQETQYF. This rearrangement joins TRBV9 to TRBJ2-5; TRBD1 matches 8 bases. The J segment lost 0 bases and the V segment lost 3 bases, leaving 13 bases of the junction unmatched. The length of the CDR3 is 18 residues. Looked up from germline, CDR1 is SGDLS and CDR2 is YYNGEE.

The chain joins TRBV5-1 to TRBJ1-1; 7 nucleotides align to TRBD1. Losses at the gene ends were 0 bases for V and 5 bases for J; bases not matched to a gene: 7. CDR3 length equals 15 residues. The germline V gene encodes CDR1 SGHRS and CDR2 YFSETQ. DNA for the CDR3: TGCGCCAGCAGCTTGGGACCAGGGGGTACGACTGAAGCTTTCTTT. Translated, it gives CASSLGPGGTTEAFF. The variable domain in full, with the rest retrieved from reference TRBV5-1 and TRBJ1-1, is KAGVTQTPRYLIKTRGQQVTLSCSPISGHRSVSWYQQTPGQGLQFLFEYFSETQRNKGNFPGRFSGRQFSNSRSEMNVSTLELGDSALYLCASSLGPGGTTEAFFGQGTRLTVV.

This rearrangement joins TRBV19 to TRBJ2-4; D gene unclear. The CDR3 extends over 13 amino acids. Germline values: CDR1 LNHDA, CDR2 SQIVND (reference sequence). V lost 6 bases to trimming and J lost 9 bases, with 15 bases between them. In nucleotides, the CDR3 is TGTGCCAGTAGCCCTGAGGCGGAGATCATTCAGTACTTC. This encodes CASSPEAEIIQYF.

This clone was counted a single time. The J gene is TRBJ1-1, the V gene TRBV19, with TRBD1 identical over 8 bases. Germline V gene sequence: CDR1 LNHDA, CDR2 SQIVND (reference sequence). V was pared by 6 bases and J by 4 bases, with 7 bases of the junction left unmatched. This CDR3 spans 14 amino acids. The CDR3 sequence is CASRRQGPGTEAFF. The DNA for the CDR3 is TGTGCCAGTAGGCGACAGGGGCCGGGCACTGAAGCTTTCTTT. The full variable domain, in which reference TRBV19 and TRBJ1-1 provide the parts outside the CDR3, is DGGITQSPKYLFRKEGQNVTLSCEQNLNHDAMYWYRQDPGQGLRLIYYSQIVNDFQKGDIAEGYSVSREKKESFPLTVTSAQKNPTAFYLCASRRQGPGTEAFFGQGTRLTVV.